Given below is one T cell receptor beta chain in context. Its matching antigen is unknown. This sample is part of a study of spatial heterogeneity in lung cancer. Time point indicated: sample taken at primary tumor resection. Whole RNA obtained from tumor, nontumor lung or frozen PBMC underwent sequencing without sorting. Overall study results and limits: Resection saw ubiquitous expanded tumor TCRs appear in blood more than follow-up did.

Single TCR cDNA molecules each had their own unique molecular identifier. A single record per CDR3 protein comes from TCRdb applying MiXCR to the 5' RACE reads. The repertoire holds about 80,000 distinct CDR3 sequences, with around 21% as singletons. The material sequenced was PBMCs, taken at surgery. The clonotype was recovered from a male donor with early-stage non-small cell lung cancer.

The CDR3 sequence: CSVGAPGTRNSPLHF. DNA for the CDR3: TGCAGCGTTGGGGCCCCCGGGACCAGAAATTCACCCCTCCACTTT. The gene calls are TRBV29-1 and TRBJ1-6; D might be TRBD1 (5 bases). Germline V gene sequence: CDR1 SQVTM, CDR2 ANQGSEA. Trimming removed 4 bases at V and 7 bases at J, with 17 bases between. The CDR3 is 15 amino acids.